This TCR beta chain emerged from a study of blood T cells in healthy people across ages. Overall study results and limits: Estimated diversity that came from one million T cells was considered an underestimate.

Primed by a sample-barcoded 5' primer and a J-beta primer mix, a second PCR proceeded for roughly 6 to 12 cycles. TCRdb redid the calling of the 5' RACE reads with MiXCR, one entry per CDR3 protein. The sample shows around 800,000 distinct CDR3 sequences, around 62% of them seen only once. Trimming cost V 6 bases and J 8 bases; bases outside gene matches: 7. Germline values: CDR1 MNHEY, CDR2 SVGEGT. The CDR3 has 14 residues. Every donor provided 9.5 to 10 milliliters of peripheral blood. This clonotype was seen a handful of times. What it binds is not known. The sequence derives from a man aged 25-45 years in good health. The J gene is TRBJ2-1, the V gene TRBV6-2 or TRBV6-3; TRBD2 matches at 10 bases. The material sequenced was blood. CDR3 loop: CASSQRGGRDEQFF. The CDR3 DNA is TGTGCCAGCAGCCAGCGGGGGGGCCGCGATGAGCAGTTCTTC.